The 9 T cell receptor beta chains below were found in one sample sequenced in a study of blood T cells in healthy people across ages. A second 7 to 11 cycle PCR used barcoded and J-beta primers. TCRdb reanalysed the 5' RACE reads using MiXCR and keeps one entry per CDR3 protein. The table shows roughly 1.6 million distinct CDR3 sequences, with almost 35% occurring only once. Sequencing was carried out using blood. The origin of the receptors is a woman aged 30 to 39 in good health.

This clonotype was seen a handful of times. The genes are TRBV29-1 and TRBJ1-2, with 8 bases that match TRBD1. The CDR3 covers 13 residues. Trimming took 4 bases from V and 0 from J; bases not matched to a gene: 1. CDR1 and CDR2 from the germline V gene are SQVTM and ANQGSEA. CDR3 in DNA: TGCAGCGTTGGGGACAGGACTAACTATGGCTACACCTTC. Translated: CSVGDRTNYGYTF. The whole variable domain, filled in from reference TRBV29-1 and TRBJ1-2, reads SAVISQKPSRDICQRGTSLTIQCQVDSQVTMMFWYRQQPGQSLTLIATANQGSEATYESGFVIDKFPISRPNLTFSTLTVSNMSPEDSSIYLCSVGDRTNYGYTFGSGTRLTVV.

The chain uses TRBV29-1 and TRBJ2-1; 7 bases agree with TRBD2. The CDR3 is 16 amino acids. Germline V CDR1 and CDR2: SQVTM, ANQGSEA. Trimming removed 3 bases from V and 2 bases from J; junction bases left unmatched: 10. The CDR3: CSVEPASGQTYNEQFF. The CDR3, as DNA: TGCAGCGTTGAGCCAGCTAGCGGCCAAACCTACAATGAGCAGTTCTTC.

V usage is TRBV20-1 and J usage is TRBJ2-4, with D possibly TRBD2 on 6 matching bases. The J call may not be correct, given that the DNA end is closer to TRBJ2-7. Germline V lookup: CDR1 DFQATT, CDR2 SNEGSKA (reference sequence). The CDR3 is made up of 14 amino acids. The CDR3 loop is CSAQPQAGYYEQYF. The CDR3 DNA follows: TGCAGTGCACAACCCCAGGCGGGGTACTACGAGCAGTACTTC.

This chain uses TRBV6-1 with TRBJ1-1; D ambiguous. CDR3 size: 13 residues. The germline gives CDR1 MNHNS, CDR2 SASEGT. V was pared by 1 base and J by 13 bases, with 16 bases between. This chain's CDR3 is CASSEEWVLRDFF. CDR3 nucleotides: TGTGCCAGCAGTGAAGAGTGGGTTTTAAGGGATTTCTTT.

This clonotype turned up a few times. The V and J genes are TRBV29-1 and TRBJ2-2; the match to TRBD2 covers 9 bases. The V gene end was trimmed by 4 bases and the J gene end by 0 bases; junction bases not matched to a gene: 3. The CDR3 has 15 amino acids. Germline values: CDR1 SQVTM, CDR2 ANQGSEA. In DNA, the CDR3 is TGCAGCGTTGTGGCTAGCGGGACGAACACCGGGGAGCTGTTTTTT. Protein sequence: CSVVASGTNTGELFF.

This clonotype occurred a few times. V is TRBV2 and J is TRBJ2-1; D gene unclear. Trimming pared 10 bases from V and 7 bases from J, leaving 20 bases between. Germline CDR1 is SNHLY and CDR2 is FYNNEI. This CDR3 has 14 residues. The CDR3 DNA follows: TGTGCCACCACCCAGAGCGCATTGCTGAATGAGCAGTTCTTC. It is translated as CATTQSALLNEQFF.

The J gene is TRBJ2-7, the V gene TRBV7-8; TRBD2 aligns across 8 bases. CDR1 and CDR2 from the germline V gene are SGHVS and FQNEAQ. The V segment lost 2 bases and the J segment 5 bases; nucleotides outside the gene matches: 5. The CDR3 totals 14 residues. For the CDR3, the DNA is TGTGCCAGCAGCTTATACGGCGGGAGGAACGAGCAGTACTTC. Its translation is CASSLYGGRNEQYF.

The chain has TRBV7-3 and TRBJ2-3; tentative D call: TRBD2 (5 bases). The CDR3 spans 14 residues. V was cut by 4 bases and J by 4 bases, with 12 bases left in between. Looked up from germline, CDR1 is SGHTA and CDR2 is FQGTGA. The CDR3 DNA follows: TGTGCCAGCAGCTCCGGCCGAGCGGCAGATACGCAGTATTTT. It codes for CASSSGRAADTQYF.

CDR3 region: CASSSTSGFLLLYEQYF. The CDR3 DNA sequence: TGTGCCAGCAGCTCAACCTCAGGGTTTCTTCTGCTTTACGAGCAGTACTTC. J is TRBJ2-7 and V is TRBV7-6, with D perhaps matching TRBD1 (5 bases). With 4 bases removed from V and 4 bases from J, the gap between germline ends came to 23 bases. Per the germline V gene, CDR1 is SGHVS and CDR2 is FNYEAQ. This CDR3 comprises 17 residues.